This entry lists 16 T cell receptor beta chains sequenced from one sample in a study of blood T cell repertoires in COVID-19. Libraries were prepared by immunoSEQ multiplex PCR; TCRdb keeps only in-frame clonotypes and omits some of them. The sample has under 450,000 clones; roughly 84% are singletons. Material: PBMCs or T cells enriched from blood (not recorded which). Every receptor here comes from a woman aged 25 to 39 who had recovered from COVID-19.

The chain recombines TRBV5-1 with TRBJ1-2; TRBD1 matches 10 bases. The V gene's germline CDR1 is SGHRS and CDR2 YFSETQ. This CDR3 has 15 residues. The V segment lost 4 bases and the J segment 8 bases; nucleotides outside the gene matches: 11. The CDR3 here is CASSDPGQGPGGYTF. DNA of the CDR3: TGCGCCAGCAGCGACCCGGGACAGGGGCCAGGCGGCTACACCTTC.

The rearrangement links TRBV27 to TRBJ1-6; D may be TRBD1 (6 bases). Trimming removed 3 bases from V and 10 bases from J, with 10 bases in between. Germline lookup yields CDR1 MNHEY and CDR2 SMNVEV (reference sequence). The CDR3 is 13 residues long. CDR3 sequence reads: CASSLQGRSPLHF. CDR3 coding DNA: TGTGCCAGCAGTTTGCAGGGGCGATCACCCCTCCACTTT.

This clone was counted a single time. The V call is TRBV21-1, the J call TRBJ2-2; TRBD1 is the table's D call and was not checked against the DNA. TRBV21-1 is designated a pseudogene. The length of the CDR3 is 18 residues. The CDR3 coding sequence is TGTGCCAGCAGCAAATGGGGGGACAGGGAGTGGAACACCGGGGAGCTGTTTTTT. It is translated as CASSKWGDREWNTGELFF.

The V gene is TRBV2, the J gene TRBJ2-3, with 16 bases that match TRBD2. This CDR3 is 20 amino acids long. CDR1 and CDR2 (germline): SNHLY, FYNNEI. Germline trimming cut 3 bases from V and 4 bases from J; bases unmatched to any gene: 13. Here the CDR3 DNA reads TGTGCCAGCAGTGACCCGGGACTAGCGGGGGGGCCCCCGTCCGCAGATACGCAGTATTTT. Translated, it gives CASSDPGLAGGPPSADTQYF. Full variable domain (missing parts from reference TRBV2 and TRBJ2-3): EPEVTQTPSHQVTQMGQEVILRCVPISNHLYFYWYRQILGQKVEFLVSFYNNEISEKSEIFDDQFSVERPDGSNFTLKIRSTKLEDSAMYFCASSDPGLAGGPPSADTQYFGPGTRLTVL.

The gene calls are TRBV28 and TRBJ2-7; 7 bases match TRBD2. With 4 bases clipped from V and 0 bases from J, the junction kept 9 bases outside the gene matches. The CDR3 covers 16 residues. From germline, CDR1 is MDHEN and CDR2 SYDVKM. In nucleotides, the CDR3 is TGTGCCAGCAGTTCCCCCCTAGCGGAGGACTCCTACGAGCAGTACTTC. It yields the protein CASSSPLAEDSYEQYF.

The chain employs TRBV3-1 (or the pseudogene TRBV3-2) and TRBJ2-3; 9 nucleotides match TRBD2. CDR1 is LGHDT, CDR2 YNNKEL, per germline (reference sequence). After removal of 5 bases from V and 6 bases from J, the junction contained 9 bases not matched to a gene. This CDR3 is 15 amino acids long. The CDR3 bases are TGTGCCAGCAGCGGGGGGACTAGCAGAGGTGATACGCAGTATTTT. It codes for CASSGGTSRGDTQYF.

The chain uses TRBV3-1 (or the pseudogene TRBV3-2) and TRBJ1-2; D call uncertain. V was clipped by 1 base and J by 6 bases, with 12 bases between them. The CDR3 is 14 amino acids. Germline-derived CDR1 and CDR2 are LGHDT and YNNKEL (reference sequence). The CDR3 DNA reads TGTGCCAGCAGCCAAGGTTGGCAGGAGGATGGCTACACCTTC. It yields the protein CASSQGWQEDGYTF.

CDR3 in amino acids: CASSTTTGSNQPQHF. CDR3 DNA sequence: TGTGCCAGCAGTACCACCACAGGGAGCAATCAGCCCCAGCATTTT. This chain joins TRBV27 and TRBJ1-5, with D tentatively TRBD1 (6 bases). The V gene lost 5 bases and the J gene lost 1 base, with 12 bases spanning the gap. Germline CDR1 and CDR2: MNHEY and SMNVEV (reference sequence). The CDR3 runs 15 residues.

The chain recombines TRBV19 with TRBJ1-5, with D unresolved. Germline values: CDR1 LNHDA, CDR2 SQIVND (reference sequence). This CDR3 has 15 amino acids. Between the trimmed V and J ends, which lost 7 bases and 0 bases, there was a span of 13 bases. CDR3 protein: CASTRSGSSNQPQHF. The CDR3 DNA follows: TGTGCCAGTACCCGCTCGGGTTCTAGCAATCAGCCCCAGCATTTT.

The V call is TRBV27, the J call TRBJ2-7; TRBD2 matches 9 bases. V gave up 4 bases and J gave up 0 bases; unmatched junction bases: 10. Per germline, CDR1 MNHEY and CDR2 SMNVEV (reference sequence). CDR3 length equals 17 residues. The CDR3 DNA reads TGTGCCAGCAGTTCATCCGGGACTAGCCGTATCTCCTACGAGCAGTACTTC. Its protein is CASSSSGTSRISYEQYF.

The rearrangement links TRBV5-1 to TRBJ1-2; D remains unclear. V lost 1 base to trimming and J lost 2 bases, with 6 bases between them. The CDR3 contains 13 residues. Germline V gives CDR1 SGHRS, CDR2 YFSETQ. CDR3 sequence: CASSLSPNYGYTF. The DNA for the CDR3 is TGCGCCAGCAGCTTGAGCCCCAACTATGGCTACACCTTC.

In regard to this clone: Additional DNA sequences in this sample encode the identical CDR3. The V gene is TRBV7-3, the J gene TRBJ2-2, with TRBD2 as a possible D gene (6 bases). Trimming pared 5 bases from V and 0 bases from J, leaving 10 bases between. The V gene's germline CDR1 is SGHTA and CDR2 FQGTGA. CDR3 length equals 15 residues. The CDR3 nucleotides read TGTGCCAGCAGCCCCGGGGGAGCGAACACCGGGGAGCTGTTTTTT. Translated, it gives CASSPGGANTGELFF.

Comments on this clone: In the same sample, other DNA sequences code for this CDR3. The V call is TRBV28, the J call TRBJ2-7; D gene unclear. The CDR3 sequence is 13 residues long. The germline V gene encodes CDR1 MDHEN and CDR2 SYDVKM. V shed 6 bases and J shed 0 bases, with 9 bases lying between them. The CDR3 is CASSPLSSYEQYF. Here the CDR3 DNA reads TGTGCCAGCAGCCCTCTGAGCTCCTACGAGCAGTACTTC.

The CDR3 loop reads CASSRQISGNTIYF. CDR3 bases: TGTGCCAGCAGCCGACAGATCTCTGGAAACACCATATATTTT. The gene calls are TRBV3-1 (or the pseudogene TRBV3-2) and TRBJ1-3; tentatively, D is TRBD1 (5 bases). Germline lookup yields CDR1 LGHDT and CDR2 YNNKEL (reference sequence). The CDR3 is 14 amino acids. The ends were cut back, 4 bases at V and 0 bases at J, with 7 bases in the middle.

The V and J genes are TRBV28 and TRBJ1-5, with TRBD1 matching 7 bases. The V and J ends lost 7 bases and 4 bases, in that order; junction bases with no gene match: 7. The CDR3 has 14 amino acids. Germline loops: CDR1 MDHEN, CDR2 SYDVKM. CDR3 in amino acids: CASTGQEDNQPQHF. The DNA of the CDR3 is TGTGCCAGCACCGGACAGGAAGATAATCAGCCCCAGCATTTT.

The V and J genes are TRBV21-1 and TRBJ2-2; the table's D call, TRBD2, has no DNA check behind it. TRBV21-1 has pseudogene status. The CDR3 totals 16 residues. CDR3 in DNA: TGTGCCAGCAGCAAGGCTCCGGGTCCTAACACCGGGGAGCTGTTTTTT. Amino acid sequence: CASSKAPGPNTGELFF.